Following are 23 T cell receptor beta chains from one sample sequenced in a study of blood T cells in healthy people across ages (dated by TCRdb to the mid-2010s). Preparation of the library involved 5' RACE. Sequencing was performed on an Illumina HiSeq 2500. A second PCR of roughly 6 to 11 cycles was run with a J-beta primer mix and a sample-barcoded 5' primer. TCRdb handled the public reads itself, with Q25 trimming in fastp and clone calling in MiXCR, and kept productive beta chains. Under each unique CDR3 protein, matching rows form one entry showing the most common genes and DNA. The sample yields roughly 700,000 distinct CDR3 sequences; 45% to 50% were counted once. Together, the top ten hold roughly a third of the sample. The specimen sequenced was blood. All receptors come from a woman aged 60 to 75 in good health.

The genes are TRBV7-7 and TRBJ2-1, with a tentative D call TRBD1 (6 bases). The germline V gene has CDR1 SSHAT and CDR2 FNYEAQ (reference sequence). The CDR3 extends over 15 amino acids. V lost 1 base, J lost 4 bases, and 11 bases lay in between. Here the CDR3 DNA reads TGTGCCAGCAGCTTAGTACAGGGAAGTTACAATGAGCAGTTCTTC. It is translated as CASSLVQGSYNEQFF.

This clonotype has a handful of counts. This rearrangement joins TRBV27 to TRBJ2-1; 8 bases line up with TRBD2. The CDR3 totals 15 residues. V lost 3 bases to trimming and J lost 5 bases; unmatched junction nucleotides: 6. The germline V gene has CDR1 MNHEY and CDR2 SMNVEV (reference sequence). The CDR3 nucleotides read TGTGCCAGCAGTTTTAACGGGAGGGAAGACAATGAGCAGTTCTTC. This gives the protein CASSFNGREDNEQFF.

This clonotype occurred many times. This chain links TRBV20-1 with TRBJ2-7, with 8 bases fitting TRBD1. V lost 5 bases and J lost 5; bases outside the gene matches: 5. Per germline, CDR1 DFQATT and CDR2 SNEGSKA (reference sequence). The CDR3 is 12 residues long. The CDR3 DNA follows: TGCAGTGCTCCCGACAGGGGCGACGAGCAGTACTTC. Residues: CSAPDRGDEQYF.

The V call is TRBV7-2, the J call TRBJ2-4; D perhaps matches TRBD2 (6 bases). The DNA end is a closer match to TRBJ2-7, so the J assignment may be wrong. Looked up from germline, CDR1 is SGHTA and CDR2 is FQGNSA. CDR3 length: 15 residues. The CDR3, as DNA: TGTGCCAGCAGCTTCCCACGGGGGACGCTTTACGAGCAGTACTTC. Translating gives CASSFPRGTLYEQYF.

The table lists this clonotype with a few counts. This chain links TRBV7-9 with TRBJ2-7, with 7 bases that match TRBD1. Germline CDR1 reads SEHNR; CDR2 reads FQNEAQ (reference sequence). There are 13 residues in the CDR3. The V gene end was trimmed by 6 bases and the J gene end by 3 bases; junction bases not matched to a gene: 5. This CDR3 reads CASRTGTDYEQYF. CDR3 in DNA: TGTGCCAGCAGAACCGGGACAGACTACGAGCAGTACTTC.

The V call is TRBV12-5, the J call TRBJ2-1; 8 bases fit TRBD1. V was pared by 2 bases and J by 8 bases, with 8 bases of the junction left unmatched. The CDR3 length is 15 residues. Per germline, CDR1 LGHNT and CDR2 FRNRAP. CDR3 sequence: CASGLSGGLGDEQFF. In DNA, the CDR3 is TGTGCTAGTGGTTTGTCAGGGGGCTTGGGGGATGAGCAGTTCTTC.

The rearrangement joins TRBV29-1 to TRBJ2-1; D ambiguous. The tail of the sequence fits TRBJ2-7 better, so the J call may be wrong. This CDR3 comprises 15 residues. Germline CDR1 reads SQVTM; CDR2 reads ANQGSEA. This chain's CDR3 is CSVGSSLLLGNEQYF. The DNA of the CDR3 is TGCAGCGTTGGGAGTTCTCTCCTTCTAGGCAATGAGCAGTACTTC.

The chain recombines TRBV7-6 with TRBJ2-5; 7 bases are shared with TRBD2. This CDR3 contains 16 residues. Losses at the gene ends were 6 bases for V and 1 base for J; bases not matched to a gene: 11. Germline V CDR1 and CDR2: SGHVS, FNYEAQ. The CDR3 is CASRPLPGTTQETQYF. The CDR3 DNA reads as TGTGCCAGCAGACCTTTACCCGGGACTACCCAAGAGACCCAGTACTTC.

This clonotype was detected only once. The gene calls are TRBV7-2 and TRBJ2-3; 7 nucleotides match TRBD2. The CDR3 consists of 14 residues. The germline V gene has CDR1 SGHTA and CDR2 FQGNSA. V trimming: 6 bases; J trimming: 6 bases; junction bases outside the gene matches: 9. The CDR3 reads CASRPTSAWDTQYF. As DNA, the CDR3 is TGTGCCAGCAGGCCAACTAGCGCCTGGGATACGCAGTATTTT.

This clonotype has only one observation. The chain is built from TRBV5-1 and TRBJ2-5; 9 nucleotides line up with TRBD1. Germline CDR1 SGHRS, CDR2 YFSETQ. The CDR3 spans 14 residues. V shed 6 bases, J shed 7 bases, and the junction held 10 bases outside the gene matches. The CDR3: CASKTGQGEGTQYF. CDR3 bases: TGCGCCAGCAAAACGGGACAGGGAGAAGGGACCCAGTACTTC.

This clonotype has just a few counts. The chain has TRBV28 and TRBJ2-7, with D tentatively TRBD1 (5 bases). Germline CDR1 and CDR2: MDHEN and SYDVKM. The CDR3 runs to 13 residues. Trimming stripped 5 bases from V and 2 bases from J, with 10 bases between. In DNA form, the CDR3 reads TGTGCCAGCAGTCCACAGGTCCCCTACGAGCAGTACTTC. Protein: CASSPQVPYEQYF.

The chain has TRBV7-3 and TRBJ2-3; the match to TRBD1 covers 9 bases. There are 17 residues in the CDR3. Germline CDR1 and CDR2: SGHTA and FQGTGA. V shed 5 bases and J 0 bases; nucleotides not matched to a gene: 9. This chain's CDR3 is CASSRSGQGRSTDTQYF. Written as DNA, the CDR3 is TGTGCCAGCAGCCGAAGTGGACAGGGGCGGAGCACAGATACGCAGTATTTT.

This clonotype was detected ten times or more. The chain uses TRBV11-2 and TRBJ2-7; 8 nucleotides match TRBD1. The germline CDR1 and CDR2 sequences are SGHAT and FQNNGV. The length of the CDR3 is 14 residues. V was clipped by 3 bases and J by 0 bases; unmatched bases: 1. CDR3 region: CASSLGQVSYEQYF. Here the CDR3 DNA reads TGTGCCAGCAGCTTGGGACAGGTCTCCTACGAGCAGTACTTC.

The V and J genes are TRBV2 and TRBJ2-5, with D tentatively TRBD2 (5 bases). Looked up from germline, CDR1 is SNHLY and CDR2 is FYNNEI. The CDR3 contains 13 residues. The ends were cut back, 2 bases at V and 5 bases at J, with 9 bases in the middle. The CDR3 sequence: CASSERTGETQYF. CDR3 DNA sequence: TGTGCCAGCAGTGAAAGGACGGGGGAGACCCAGTACTTC.

This sequence joins TRBV29-1 and TRBJ2-7, with 7 bases that match TRBD1. This CDR3 is 14 amino acids long. The V and J ends lost 0 bases and 2 bases, in that order; junction bases with no gene match: 4. Germline-derived CDR1 and CDR2 are SQVTM and ANQGSEA. The chain's CDR3 is CSVEDGQGAYEQYF. CDR3 nucleotides: TGCAGCGTTGAAGATGGGCAGGGGGCCTACGAGCAGTACTTC.

Of note for this clonotype: The junction does not match germline at one end; this may be a read error. The gene calls are TRBV6-2 or TRBV6-3 and TRBJ1-2, with 7 bases that match TRBD1. The CDR3 is made up of 14 amino acids. Per the germline V gene, CDR1 is MNHEY and CDR2 is SVGEGT. CDR3: CASSATGMSYGHTF. The CDR3 DNA sequence: TGTGCCAGCAGTGCGACAGGGATGAGCTATGGCCACACCTTC.

V and J are TRBV7-9 and TRBJ2-1; D is possibly TRBD1 or TRBD2 (5 bases each). Trimming took 1 base from V and 9 from J, leaving 16 bases between them. CDR3 length: 15 amino acids. CDR1 and CDR2 (germline): SEHNR, FQNEAQ (reference sequence). CDR3 in DNA: TGTGCCAGCAGCTTAGATGGGAGAGGGGTCAGTGAGCAGTTCTTC. Its protein product is CASSLDGRGVSEQFF.

This chain connects TRBV24-1 to TRBJ2-5, with D perhaps matching TRBD2 (6 bases). The length of the CDR3 is 15 residues. Per the germline V gene, CDR1 is KGHDR and CDR2 is SFDVKD. Between the trimmed V and J ends, which lost 3 bases and 5 bases, there was a span of 15 bases. For the CDR3, the DNA is TGTGCCACCAGTGATACGGGAGATGGCCGGGAGACCCAGTACTTC. Its protein product is CATSDTGDGRETQYF.

This clonotype was detected a few times. The rearrangement uses TRBV20-1 and TRBJ1-5; 7 bases line up with TRBD1. Germline V gives CDR1 DFQATT, CDR2 SNEGSKA (reference sequence). The CDR3 consists of 13 residues. V lost 0 bases to trimming and J lost 5 bases; unmatched junction nucleotides: 1. The CDR3 region is CSARDDRDQPQHF. The CDR3 bases are TGCAGTGCTAGAGATGACAGGGATCAGCCCCAGCATTTT.

This chain connects TRBV5-1 to TRBJ1-5, with 7 bases lining up with TRBD1. The CDR3 runs 15 residues. Losses at the gene ends were 0 bases for V and 5 bases for J; bases not matched to a gene: 5. Germline-derived CDR1 and CDR2 are SGHRS and YFSETQ. For the CDR3, the DNA is TGCGCCAGCAGCTTGGTTGGGGACAGCTATCAGCCCCAGCATTTT. This sequence encodes CASSLVGDSYQPQHF.

J is TRBJ2-4 and V is TRBV12-3 or TRBV12-4, with D maybe TRBD2 (5 bases). The CDR3 totals 12 residues. V gave up 4 bases and J gave up 9 bases, with 10 bases separating them. The CDR3 coding sequence is TGTGCCAGCAGTTCCGGGGATGCCATTCAGTACTTC. Protein sequence: CASSSGDAIQYF.

This clonotype was found many times. The chain combines TRBV20-1 with TRBJ2-5; TRBD2 matches 8 bases. Germline V CDR1 and CDR2: DFQATT, SNEGSKA (reference sequence). With V trimmed by 1 base and J by 4 bases, 8 bases remained unmatched. This CDR3 is built from 15 residues. The CDR3 reads CSARATSGGGETQYF. CDR3 nucleotides: TGCAGTGCTAGAGCCACAAGCGGGGGTGGAGAGACCCAGTACTTC.

V and J are TRBV20-1 and TRBJ2-1, with 8 bases identical to TRBD1. The trim removed 0 bases at V and 9 bases at J, leaving 7 bases unmatched. Germline CDR1 DFQATT, CDR2 SNEGSKA (reference sequence). The CDR3 runs 14 residues. The CDR3 loop is CSARDDRGYGEQFF. CDR3 coding DNA: TGCAGTGCTAGAGATGACAGGGGCTACGGTGAGCAGTTCTTC.